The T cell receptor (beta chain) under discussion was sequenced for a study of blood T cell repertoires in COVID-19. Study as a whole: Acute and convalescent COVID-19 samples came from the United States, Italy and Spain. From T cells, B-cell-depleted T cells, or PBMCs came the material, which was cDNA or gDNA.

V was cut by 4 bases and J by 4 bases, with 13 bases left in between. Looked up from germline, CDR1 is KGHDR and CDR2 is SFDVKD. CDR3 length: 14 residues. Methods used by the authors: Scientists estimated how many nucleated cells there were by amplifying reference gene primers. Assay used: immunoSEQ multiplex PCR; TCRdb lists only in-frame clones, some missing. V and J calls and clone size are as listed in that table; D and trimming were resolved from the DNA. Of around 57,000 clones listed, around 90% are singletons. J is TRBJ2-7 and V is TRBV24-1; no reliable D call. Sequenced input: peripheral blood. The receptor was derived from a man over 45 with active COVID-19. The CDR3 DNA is TGTGCCACCAGTGAGGCCCGAGACAAGTACGAGCAGTACTTC. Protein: CATSEARDKYEQYF.